The sequence of this T cell receptor (beta chain) was determined in a study of radiotherapy plus CTLA-4 blockade in lung cancer. Study details: Objective responses were observed in approximately 20% of patients, and disease control was achieved by roughly 30%.

V lost 4 bases, J lost 4 bases, and 12 bases lay in between. The germline V gene encodes CDR1 SGHRS and CDR2 YFSETQ. The CDR3 sequence is 13 residues long. The table came from immunoSEQ multiplex PCR; TCRdb's copy has only in-frame clones and leaves some out. Among approximately 94,000 clones, roughly 80% were seen once, and the ten largest hold about 25%. Concerning this clone itself: Antigen unknown.

The study's findings and limits: Clones derived from tumor TCRs expanded in blood after radiotherapy plus ipilimumab. Response was reportedly best predicted by early blood T cell clone dynamics, with interferon-beta.

The source was peripheral blood, collected from a patient treated with radiotherapy plus ipilimumab. V is TRBV5-1 and J is TRBJ2-7; possible D gene TRBD2, 6 bases. The source of this sequence is a human donor with non-small cell lung cancer that progressed on radiotherapy plus ipilimumab. CDR3: CASSALASYEQYF. DNA for the CDR3: TGCGCCAGCAGCGCGCTAGCGTCGTACGAGCAGTACTTC.